This entry lists 31 T cell receptor beta chains sequenced from one sample in a study of CD8 T cells in ankylosing spondylitis. One entry per CDR3 protein results from TCRdb running MiXCR on the 5' RACE reads. There are fewer than 250,000 distinct CDR3 sequences in the sample; 10% to 13% occur only once, and approximately 20% lies in the top ten. Sequenced input: blood, either unsorted or a sorted T cell fraction (not recorded which). These receptors came from a male donor with ankylosing spondylitis or in good health (not recorded which).

This clonotype was detected ten times or more. This chain joins TRBV20-1 and TRBJ2-1; TRBD1 matches at 8 bases. Trimming cost V 6 bases and J 5 bases; bases outside gene matches: 3. Germline V lookup: CDR1 DFQATT, CDR2 SNEGSKA (reference sequence). The CDR3 is made up of 12 amino acids. CDR3 in DNA: TGCAGTGCCACGGACAGGGACAATGAGCAGTTCTTC. This encodes CSATDRDNEQFF.

This clonotype was counted many times. The chain recombines TRBV10-3 with TRBJ2-3; 7 bases are shared with TRBD1. CDR1 ENHRY and CDR2 SYGVKD come from the germline V gene. Unmatched junction bases numbered 5, after V lost 6 bases and J lost 2 bases. The CDR3 has 14 amino acids. The CDR3 sequence is CAIRQGQDTDTQYF. The CDR3, as DNA: TGTGCCATCAGACAGGGGCAAGACACAGATACGCAGTATTTT.

This clonotype has ten or more counts. The chain links TRBV28 to TRBJ2-3; 9 nucleotides line up with TRBD2. Germline V gene sequence: CDR1 MDHEN, CDR2 SYDVKM. The CDR3 loop spans 16 amino acids. V trimming: 3 bases; J trimming: 4 bases; junction bases outside the gene matches: 8. The CDR3 sequence: CASSLWRGGGADTQYF. The CDR3 DNA sequence: TGTGCCAGCAGTTTGTGGCGGGGGGGCGGAGCAGATACGCAGTATTTT.

This clonotype has ten or more counts. The rearrangement uses TRBV5-6 and TRBJ1-1; D gene ambiguous. Trimming cost V 4 bases and J 7 bases, with 14 bases left between them. The CDR3 spans 13 residues. The germline V gene has CDR1 SGHDT and CDR2 YYEEEE. Written as DNA, the CDR3 is TGTGCCAGCAGCCTCTCCTGGTCGGGTGAAGCTTTCTTT. Amino acids: CASSLSWSGEAFF.

This clonotype was seen many times. The CDR3 loop is CASSLTSFSYEQYF. CDR3 bases: TGTGCCAGCAGCTTGACTAGCTTTTCCTACGAGCAGTACTTC. The rearrangement uses TRBV7-8 and TRBJ2-7; TRBD2 agrees at 7 bases. The CDR3 consists of 14 residues. The germline V gene encodes CDR1 SGHVS and CDR2 FQNEAQ. Trimming took 3 bases from V and 1 from J; bases not matched to a gene: 3. The complete variable domain, with remaining parts taken from reference TRBV7-8 and TRBJ2-7, reads GAGVSQSPRYKVAKRGQDVALRCDPISGHVSLFWYQQALGQGPEFLTYFQNEAQLDKSGLPSDRFFAERPEGSVSTLKIQRTQQEDSAVYLCASSLTSFSYEQYFGPGTRLTVT.

Regarding this clonotype: Sequence at one end of the junction differs from germline and may be a read error. The V gene is TRBV7-7, the J gene TRBJ2-5; 8 positions match TRBD2. This CDR3 contains 15 residues. The germline gives CDR1 SSHAT, CDR2 FNYEAQ (reference sequence). The DNA for the CDR3 is TGTGCTAGCAGCCCGGGGGGGAAAACCCAAGAGACCCAGTACTTC. Its protein is CASSPGGKTQETQYF.

In this sample, this clonotype turned up a few times. The gene calls are TRBV18 and TRBJ2-7; 9 bases match TRBD1. The CDR3 length is 17 residues. V shed 1 base and J 3 bases; nucleotides not matched to a gene: 10. CDR1 and CDR2 (germline): KGHSH, LQKENI. The CDR3 loop reads CASSPLPWTGAGYEQYF. The DNA for the CDR3 is TGTGCCAGCTCACCACTACCCTGGACAGGGGCGGGCTACGAGCAGTACTTC.

CDR3 in amino acids: CASSLGLEETQYF. DNA for the CDR3: TGTGCCAGCAGCTTGGGACTGGAAGAGACCCAGTACTTC. The rearrangement joins TRBV5-8 to TRBJ2-5; D ambiguous. The V end lost 0 bases, the J end lost 3 bases, and 6 bases lay between the germline ends. This CDR3 has 13 residues. Germline V gene sequence: CDR1 SGHTS, CDR2 YDEGEE.

This clonotype showed up just a few times. The CDR3 spells CASRGTGHEQYF. The CDR3 DNA reads as TGTGCCAGCAGGGGGACAGGGCACGAGCAGTACTTC. The chain is built from TRBV2 and TRBJ2-7; 9 positions match TRBD1. Per the germline V gene, CDR1 is SNHLY and CDR2 is FYNNEI. V shed 6 bases, J shed 5 bases, and the junction held 2 bases outside the gene matches. The CDR3 is 12 residues long.

This clonotype came up a few times. This chain links TRBV15 with TRBJ1-5; unclear D gene. The CDR3 is made up of 13 amino acids. CDR1 and CDR2 (germline): LNHNV, YYDKDF (reference sequence). V lost 3 bases to trimming and J lost 6 bases, with 9 bases between them. Here the CDR3 reads CATSSDMGQPQHF. The CDR3 DNA reads TGTGCCACCAGCAGCGACATGGGTCAGCCCCAGCATTTT.

There are many counts of this clonotype. The V and J genes are TRBV5-1 and TRBJ2-4; a possible D gene is TRBD2 (5 bases). V was pared by 2 bases and J by 1 base, with 7 bases between. CDR1 SGHRS and CDR2 YFSETQ come from the germline V gene. The CDR3 covers 14 residues. CDR3 nucleotides: TGCGCCAGCAGCTTTGGGGAGGCCAAAAACATTCAGTACTTC. This gives the protein CASSFGEAKNIQYF. Full variable domain (missing parts from reference TRBV5-1 and TRBJ2-4): KAGVTQTPRYLIKTRGQQVTLSCSPISGHRSVSWYQQTPGQGLQFLFEYFSETQRNKGNFPGRFSGRQFSNSRSEMNVSTLELGDSALYLCASSFGEAKNIQYFGAGTRLSVL.

This clonotype has ten or more counts. This rearrangement joins TRBV5-1 to TRBJ1-1; the D gene is possibly TRBD1 (5 bases). V shed 5 bases and J shed 4 bases, with 18 bases lying between them. Germline assignment: CDR1 SGHRS and CDR2 YFSETQ. The CDR3 spans 15 residues. Written as DNA, the CDR3 is TGCGCCAGCAGGATCGACCAGGGAGAGGCCACTGAAGCTTTCTTT. Encoded protein: CASRIDQGEATEAFF.

This clonotype was recorded at least ten times. This chain connects TRBV5-6 to TRBJ1-6, with 9 bases lining up with TRBD1. The length of the CDR3 is 15 residues. CDR1 and CDR2 (germline): SGHDT, YYEEEE. V lost 4 bases and J lost 8; bases outside the gene matches: 7. CDR3 sequence (DNA): TGTGCCAGCAGCACCAGGACAGGGGCAGATTCACCCCTCCACTTT. It translates to CASSTRTGADSPLHF.

The DNA of the CDR3 is TGTGCCAGCAGTCTTCAGGCATCTGAAGCTTTCTTT. Translation: CASSLQASEAFF. The chain is built from TRBV12-3 or TRBV12-4 and TRBJ1-1; D unclear. V dropped 5 bases and J dropped 6 bases, with 10 bases sitting between them. The CDR3 has 12 amino acids.

The gene calls are TRBV5-5 and TRBJ2-3, with TRBD2 matching 8 bases. Per germline, CDR1 SGHKS and CDR2 YYEKEE (reference sequence). This CDR3 contains 16 residues. V lost 7 bases, J lost 3 bases, and 13 bases stayed unmatched. This chain's CDR3 is CASGRGGVAGTDTQYF. For the CDR3, the DNA is TGTGCCAGCGGCCGGGGGGGGGTCGCGGGAACAGATACGCAGTATTTT.

Ten or more counts support this clonotype. The rearrangement links TRBV12-3 or TRBV12-4 to TRBJ2-3; weak D call: TRBD2 (5 bases). Trimming left V 2 bases short and J 4 bases short, with 13 bases between. CDR3 length: 15 residues. CDR3 sequence reads: CASSLSGGPPDTQYF. The CDR3 region has the DNA TGTGCCAGCAGTTTATCGGGCGGGCCTCCAGATACGCAGTATTTT.

This clonotype was observed many times. The chain uses TRBV11-1 and TRBJ2-7; TRBD1 agrees at 9 bases. J was trimmed by 2 bases and V by 6 bases; bases with no gene match: 5. This CDR3 region has 14 residues. Per the germline V gene, CDR1 is SGHAT and CDR2 is FQDESV (reference sequence). The CDR3 sequence is CASRWDREAYEQYF. The CDR3 region has the DNA TGTGCCAGCAGATGGGACAGGGAAGCCTACGAGCAGTACTTC.

The chain has TRBV3-1 and TRBJ2-3, with D perhaps matching TRBD1 (5 bases). V was cut by 0 bases and J by 5 bases, with 9 bases left in between. CDR1 and CDR2 from the germline V gene are LGHDT and YNNKEL (reference sequence). CDR3 length equals 14 residues. In nucleotides, the CDR3 is TGTGCCAGCAGCCAAGAAGGGGCCGGAGATACGCAGTATTTT. Protein: CASSQEGAGDTQYF.

This clonotype was observed a few times. J is TRBJ2-2 and V is TRBV9; D possibly matches TRBD1 or TRBD2 (5 bases each). Deletions cut 4 bases from V and 0 bases from J, with 22 bases between. Germline CDR1 is SGDLS and CDR2 is YYNGEE. The CDR3 consists of 19 residues. This CDR3 reads CASSPQKPGTAANTGELFF. Written as DNA, the CDR3 is TGTGCCAGCAGCCCCCAGAAGCCCGGGACGGCCGCGAACACCGGGGAGCTGTTTTTT.

This clonotype was picked up a small number of times. V gene TRBV12-3 or TRBV12-4 combines with J gene TRBJ2-5; a possible D gene is TRBD2 (5 bases). V dropped 3 bases and J dropped 1 base, with 9 bases sitting between them. CDR3 length equals 14 residues. CDR3 sequence: CASSFGTSQETQYF. The DNA for the CDR3 is TGTGCCAGCAGTTTTGGTACTAGCCAAGAGACCCAGTACTTC.

This clonotype was counted at least ten times. The chain recombines TRBV12-3 or TRBV12-4 with TRBJ2-3; D is unclear. Trimming left V 5 bases short and J 4 bases short, with 13 bases between. The CDR3 runs 14 residues. CDR3 sequence: CASSIDRAPDTQYF. The CDR3 DNA is TGTGCCAGCAGTATCGACCGGGCCCCAGATACGCAGTATTTT.

The chain links TRBV12-3 or TRBV12-4 to TRBJ1-5, with a weak D call TRBD1 (5 bases). CDR3 length equals 14 residues. The V gene lost 7 bases and the J gene lost 2 bases, with 12 bases spanning the gap. CDR3 sequence (DNA): TGTGCCAGCAATAAGGGACGGGGCAATCAGCCCCAGCATTTT. This encodes CASNKGRGNQPQHF.

This clonotype was observed many times. The V call is TRBV28, the J call TRBJ2-3; TRBD2 might be the D (6 bases). Trimming stripped 5 bases from V and 0 bases from J, with 15 bases between. From germline, CDR1 is MDHEN and CDR2 SYDVKM. This CDR3 region has 16 residues. CDR3 region: CASSAPWRGSTDTQYF. CDR3 nucleotide sequence: TGTGCCAGCAGTGCGCCTTGGCGGGGCAGCACAGATACGCAGTATTTT.

This clonotype was seen many times. This CDR3 reads CSASWTVNTEAFF. As DNA, the CDR3 is TGCAGTGCTTCCTGGACGGTGAACACTGAAGCTTTCTTT. This chain joins TRBV20-1 and TRBJ1-1; no clear D. Trimming pared 5 bases from V and 0 bases from J, leaving 10 bases between. CDR1 and CDR2 from the germline V gene are DFQATT and SNEGSKA (reference sequence). The CDR3 is 13 residues long.

This clonotype came up many times. Here the CDR3 reads CASSSGQGVRGTEAFF. The CDR3 DNA sequence: TGTGCCAGCAGTTCTGGACAGGGGGTAAGGGGAACTGAAGCTTTCTTT. The chain has TRBV12-3 or TRBV12-4 and TRBJ1-1, with TRBD1 matching 10 bases. CDR3 length equals 16 residues. The ends lost 4 bases at V and 5 bases at J; junction bases unmatched: 10.

This clonotype was detected many times. The chain recombines TRBV20-1 with TRBJ2-5, with D possibly matching TRBD2 (5 bases). Trimming removed 3 bases from V and 0 bases from J, with 11 bases in between. Germline V gene sequence: CDR1 DFQATT, CDR2 SNEGSKA (reference sequence). There are 14 residues in the CDR3. The CDR3 DNA sequence: TGCAGTGCTAGGCAGTCCGGGAACCAAGAGACCCAGTACTTC. Encoded protein: CSARQSGNQETQYF.

This clonotype was seen only a few times. This rearrangement joins TRBV30 to TRBJ2-1, with D possibly being TRBD2 (6 bases). Trimming stripped 4 bases from V and 9 bases from J, with 10 bases between. The CDR3 loop spans 11 amino acids. In germline, CDR1 is GTSNPN, CDR2 SVGIG (reference sequence). CDR3 nucleotides: TGTGCCTGGACCGGGGGAGTTGAGCAGTTCTTC. Translated: CAWTGGVEQFF. Based on the CDR3 plus reference TRBV30 and TRBJ2-1, the full variable domain is SQTIHQWPATLVQPVGSPLSLECTVEGTSNPNLYWYRQAAGRGLQLLFYSVGIGQISSEVPQNLSASRPQDRQFILSSKKLLLSDSGFYLCAWTGGVEQFFGPGTRLTVL.

This clonotype was picked up many times. V and J are TRBV5-1 and TRBJ2-3; 7 nucleotides match TRBD1. Germline assignment: CDR1 SGHRS and CDR2 YFSETQ. The CDR3 extends over 14 amino acids. V trimming: 4 bases; J trimming: 0 bases; junction bases outside the gene matches: 2. The CDR3 DNA follows: TGCGCCAGCAGCGACAGGGAGAGCACAGATACGCAGTATTTT. Protein sequence: CASSDRESTDTQYF. The full variable domain, rest sourced from reference TRBV5-1 and TRBJ2-3, is KAGVTQTPRYLIKTRGQQVTLSCSPISGHRSVSWYQQTPGQGLQFLFEYFSETQRNKGNFPGRFSGRQFSNSRSEMNVSTLELGDSALYLCASSDRESTDTQYFGPGTRLTVL.

This clonotype was found a few times. V and J are TRBV15 and TRBJ2-1; TRBD1 might be the D (6 bases). The V end lost 5 bases, the J end lost 2 bases, and 13 bases lay between the germline ends. Germline CDR1 reads LNHNV; CDR2 reads YYDKDF (reference sequence). This CDR3 spans 15 amino acids. CDR3 DNA: TGTGCCACCAGCCCCTCAGGGGTCGCCTACAATGAGCAGTTCTTC. This translates into CATSPSGVAYNEQFF.

The sample holds many counts of this clonotype. The V and J genes are TRBV3-1 and TRBJ2-1; 13 bases line up with TRBD2. The ends lost 2 bases at V and 9 bases at J; junction bases unmatched: 4. Germline V gene sequence: CDR1 LGHDT, CDR2 YNNKEL (reference sequence). The CDR3 is made up of 15 amino acids. The CDR3: CASSQRTSGGPEQFF. Here the CDR3 DNA reads TGTGCCAGCAGCCAAAGGACTAGCGGGGGTCCTGAGCAGTTCTTC.

This clonotype was detected many times. The V and J genes are TRBV28 and TRBJ2-7; D ambiguous. Between the trimmed V and J ends, which lost 7 bases and 6 bases, there was a span of 19 bases. There are 14 residues in the CDR3. From germline, CDR1 is MDHEN and CDR2 SYDVKM. The CDR3 DNA reads as TGTGCCAGCACCCTTGACCCGGAAGGGTCCGAGCAGTACTTC. Translated: CASTLDPEGSEQYF.